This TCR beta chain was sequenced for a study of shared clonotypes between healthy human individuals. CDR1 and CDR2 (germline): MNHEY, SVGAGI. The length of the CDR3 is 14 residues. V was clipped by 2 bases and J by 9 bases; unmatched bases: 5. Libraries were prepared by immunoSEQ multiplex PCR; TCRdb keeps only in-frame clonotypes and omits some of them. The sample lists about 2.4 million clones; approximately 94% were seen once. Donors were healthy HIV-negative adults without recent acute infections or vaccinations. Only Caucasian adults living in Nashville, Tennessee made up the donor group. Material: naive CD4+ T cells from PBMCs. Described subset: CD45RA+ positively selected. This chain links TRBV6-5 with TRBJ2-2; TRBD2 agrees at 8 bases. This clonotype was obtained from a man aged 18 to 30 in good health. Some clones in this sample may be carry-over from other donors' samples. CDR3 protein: CASSYREGRRELFF. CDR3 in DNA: TGTGCCAGCAGTTACCGGGAGGGAAGGAGGGAGCTGTTTTTT.